This T cell receptor beta chain was retrieved from a study of CD8+ T cells in alopecia areata. Reverse transcribed after extraction, RNA yielded cDNA as the sequencing template. The protocol was immunoSEQ multiplex PCR, while the TCRdb copy is restricted to in-frame clones and leaves out a portion. Altogether 150,000 to 200,000 clones are present, approximately 70% being singletons, with the ten largest covering approximately 10%. This clone was counted once. Its target is not known. Findings and caveats of the study: Mice gave a clearer picture of TCR sharing than patients did, possibly for HLA-related reasons.

The CDR3 totals 14 residues. The germline V gene encodes CDR1 SNHLY and CDR2 FYNNEI. Trimming removed 10 bases from V and 6 bases from J, with 22 bases in between. The TCR sequence derives from a human donor with alopecia areata. V gene TRBV2 combines with J gene TRBJ2-7; D tentatively reads TRBD1 or TRBD2 (5 bases each). The specimen comprised CD8+ T cells sorted from blood, sampled at week 0. DNA of the CDR3: TGTGCCATTCAACCCCAGGGACGGGTTGGCGAGCAGTACTTC. This gives the protein CAIQPQGRVGEQYF.